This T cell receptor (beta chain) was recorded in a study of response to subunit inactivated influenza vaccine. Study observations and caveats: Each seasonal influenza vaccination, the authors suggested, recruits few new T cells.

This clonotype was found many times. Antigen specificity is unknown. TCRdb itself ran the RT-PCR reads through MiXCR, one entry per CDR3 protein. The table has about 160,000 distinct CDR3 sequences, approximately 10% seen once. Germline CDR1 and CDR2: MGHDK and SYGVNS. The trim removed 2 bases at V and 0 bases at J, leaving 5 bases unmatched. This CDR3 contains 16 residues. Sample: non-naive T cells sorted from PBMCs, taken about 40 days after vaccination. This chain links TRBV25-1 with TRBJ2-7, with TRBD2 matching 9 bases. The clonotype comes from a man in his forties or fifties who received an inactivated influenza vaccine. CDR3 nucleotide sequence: TGTGCCAGCAGTGAAGGTTTAGCGGGAGTCTCCTACGAGCAGTACTTC. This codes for CASSEGLAGVSYEQYF.